This passage covers 31 T cell receptor beta chains from one sample sequenced in a study of sequential checkpoint blockade in melanoma. Treatment defined: randomized to nivolumab then ipilimumab (arm A) or the reverse (arm B). Sequencing was performed with immunoSEQ multiplex PCR; in TCRdb, only in-frame clones are kept and a portion is missing. The sample has 8,000 to 10,000 clones, around 24% seen once; the top ten hold 17%. The starting material was tumor tissue (inferred from file names), obtained from a patient given nivolumab and ipilimumab in sequence. These receptors all come from a human donor with melanoma.

The V gene is TRBV30, the J gene TRBJ2-5; D gene uncertain. V lost 3 bases to trimming and J lost 7 bases, with 12 bases between them. Germline CDR1 GTSNPN, CDR2 SVGIG (reference sequence). This CDR3 has 12 residues. CDR3 DNA: TGTGCCTGGAGCTCGGGCCAGCGGACCCAGTACTTC. Protein: CAWSSGQRTQYF.

CDR3 in DNA: TGTGCCAGCTCACCGACGAACTCTGGAGAGCAGTACTTC. Translating it yields CASSPTNSGEQYF. The chain has TRBV18 and TRBJ2-7; no clear D. V was trimmed by 3 bases and J by 7 bases, leaving 13 bases between them. CDR3 length equals 13 residues. Germline CDR1 KGHSH, CDR2 LQKENI.

The genes are TRBV7-6 and TRBJ2-7; D perhaps matches TRBD2 (6 bases). The length of the CDR3 is 14 residues. The germline V gene encodes CDR1 SGHVS and CDR2 FNYEAQ. Trimming pared 5 bases from V and 3 bases from J, leaving 14 bases between. Here the CDR3 reads CASSQAGRNYEQYF. In nucleotides, the CDR3 is TGTGCCAGCAGCCAAGCGGGTCGGAACTACGAGCAGTACTTC.

This clone has just a few counts. The V call is TRBV16, the J call TRBJ2-5, with D hard to call. This CDR3 comprises 14 residues. The V and J ends lost 1 base and 2 bases respectively, with 8 bases between them. The germline CDR1 and CDR2 sequences are KGHSY and FQNENV. This chain's CDR3 is CASSQFAEQETQYF. The CDR3 coding sequence is TGTGCCAGCAGCCAATTTGCGGAACAAGAGACCCAGTACTTC.

V gene TRBV7-1 combines with J gene TRBJ2-1, with a tentative D call TRBD2 (5 bases). TRBV7-1 is marked as an open reading frame, function uncertain. The V end was cut by 5 bases, the J end by 0 bases, with 11 bases between. CDR3 length equals 15 residues. The CDR3 is CASSLSGNSYNEQFF. In nucleotides, the CDR3 is TGTGCCAGCAGCCTCTCCGGGAACTCCTACAATGAGCAGTTCTTC.

The chain links TRBV9 to TRBJ2-3; 7 bases line up with TRBD2. Germline values: CDR1 SGDLS, CDR2 YYNGEE. The trim removed 0 bases at V and 6 bases at J, leaving 7 bases unmatched. This CDR3 region has 15 residues. The CDR3 DNA sequence: TGTGCCAGCAGCGTAGACGGGAGGAGTCCCGATACGCAGTATTTT. Protein sequence: CASSVDGRSPDTQYF.

This clone showed up many times. The genes are TRBV11-3 and TRBJ1-2; 10 bases agree with TRBD1. This CDR3 spans 15 amino acids. Germline-derived CDR1 and CDR2 are SGHNT and YENEEA. The trim removed 5 bases at V and 5 bases at J, leaving 8 bases unmatched. CDR3 region: CASSLGTGDGYGYTF. CDR3 sequence (DNA): TGTGCCAGCAGCCTCGGGACAGGGGATGGGTATGGCTACACCTTC. Looking up the rest from reference TRBV11-3 and TRBJ1-2 gives the full variable domain: EAGVVQSPRYKIIEKKQPVAFWCNPISGHNTLYWYLQNLGQGPELLIRYENEEAVDDSQLPKDRFSAERLKGVDSTLKIQPAELGDSAVYLCASSLGTGDGYGYTFGSGTRLTVV.

The table lists this clone with a few counts. Sequence at one end of the junction differs from germline and may be a read error. The chain recombines TRBV7-6 with TRBJ2-3; 8 positions agree with TRBD2. The CDR3 is 15 amino acids. Germline V gene sequence: CDR1 SGHVS, CDR2 FNYEAQ. The CDR3 sequence is CASSRSTSGTDTQYF. The CDR3 DNA reads as TGTGCTAGCAGCCGCTCGACTAGCGGCACAGATACGCAGTATTTT.

The sample holds a few counts of this clone. The chain links TRBV11-1 to TRBJ2-1, with a tentative D call TRBD1 (6 bases). V was trimmed by 3 bases and J by 1 base, leaving 22 bases between them. The CDR3 loop spans 19 amino acids. CDR1 and CDR2 from the germline V gene are SGHAT and FQDESV (reference sequence). The chain's CDR3 is CASSLGTWDWGSSYNEQFF. The CDR3, as DNA: TGTGCCAGCAGCTTGGGGACATGGGATTGGGGAAGTTCCTACAATGAGCAGTTCTTC. The full variable domain, in which reference TRBV11-1 and TRBJ2-1 provide the parts outside the CDR3, is EAEVAQSPRYKITEKSQAVAFWCDPISGHATLYWYRQILGQGPELLVQFQDESVVDDSQLPKDRFSAERLKGVDSTLKIQPAELGDSAMYLCASSLGTWDWGSSYNEQFFGPGTRLTVL.

This clone is classed as medium-sized (0.01 to 0.1%). This chain links TRBV6-8 with TRBJ1-2; D not certain. The CDR3 is made up of 14 amino acids. Germline-derived CDR1 and CDR2 are MNHGY and SAAAGT. V lost 4 bases, J lost 4 bases, and 13 bases lay in between. This CDR3 is CASSLKLNTYGYTF. CDR3 sequence (DNA): TGTGCCAGCAGTTTAAAGTTGAATACCTATGGCTACACCTTC.

V usage is TRBV18 and J usage is TRBJ2-5, with 13 bases matching TRBD2. This CDR3 region has 16 residues. V lost 0 bases to trimming and J lost 2 bases; unmatched junction nucleotides: 0. Germline V CDR1 and CDR2: KGHSH, LQKENI. CDR3 DNA sequence: TGTGCCAGCTCACCACCGGGACTAGCGGGACAAGAGACCCAGTACTTC. It is translated as CASSPPGLAGQETQYF.

CDR3 DNA: TGTGCCTGGAGTGACCGGGACAGGGGGGATCAGCCCCAGCATTTT. Its protein is CAWSDRDRGDQPQHF. The chain has TRBV30 and TRBJ1-5, with 11 nucleotides matching TRBD1. This CDR3 has 15 residues. Germline CDR1 reads GTSNPN; CDR2 reads SVGIG (reference sequence). Trimming removed 1 base from V and 5 bases from J; junction bases left unmatched: 4.

This chain uses TRBV18 with TRBJ2-7; 10 bases match TRBD1. Germline CDR1 reads KGHSH; CDR2 reads LQKENI. V was clipped by 4 bases and J by 2 bases; unmatched bases: 2. This CDR3 comprises 14 residues. CDR3 sequence (DNA): TGTGCCAGCTCACAGGGACAGGGGACCTACGAGCAGTACTTC. Translation: CASSQGQGTYEQYF.

This clone is judged medium-sized. V and J are TRBV11-3 and TRBJ1-1; D ambiguous. V shed 3 bases and J shed 5 bases, with 13 bases lying between them. The CDR3 totals 14 residues. Germline V gene data show CDR1 as SGHNT and CDR2 as YENEEA. DNA for the CDR3: TGTGCCAGCAGCTTTGATCCTGGAGGAACTGAAGCTTTCTTT. Residues: CASSFDPGGTEAFF.

This clone was recorded at least ten times. The J gene is TRBJ2-7, the V gene TRBV28; TRBD1 or TRBD2 may be the D gene (5 bases each). CDR3 length equals 15 residues. Germline V lookup: CDR1 MDHEN, CDR2 SYDVKM. Trimming removed 6 bases at V and 2 bases at J, with 17 bases between. DNA for the CDR3: TGTGCCAGCAGGACTCAAAGAGGGGATACCTACGAGCAGTACTTC. This codes for CASRTQRGDTYEQYF. The complete variable domain, with remaining parts taken from reference TRBV28 and TRBJ2-7, reads DVKVTQSSRYLVKRTGEKVFLECVQDMDHENMFWYRQDPGLGLRLIYFSYDVKMKEKGDIPEGYSVSREKKERFSLILESASTNQTSMYLCASRTQRGDTYEQYFGPGTRLTVT.

This clone has just a few counts. The chain recombines TRBV10-3 with TRBJ1-2, with 8 bases identical to TRBD1. The CDR3 is made up of 14 amino acids. V was pared by 10 bases and J by 2 bases, with 9 bases of the junction left unmatched. Germline CDR1 reads ENHRY; CDR2 reads SYGVKD. CDR3 amino acids: CATLDRDSNYGYTF. As DNA, the CDR3 is TGTGCCACCTTGGACAGGGATTCCAACTATGGCTACACCTTC.

This clone was recorded at least ten times. The J gene is TRBJ1-5, the V gene TRBV6-8; D is uncertain. The CDR3 consists of 13 residues. V lost 4 bases, J lost 4 bases, and 8 bases lay in between. Germline CDR1 MNHGY, CDR2 SAAAGT. In nucleotides, the CDR3 is TGTGCCAGCAGTTGGTCTGTTAATCAGCCCCAGCATTTT. It specifies CASSWSVNQPQHF.

This chain connects TRBV9 to TRBJ2-1; D remains unclear. V dropped 4 bases and J dropped 4 bases, with 18 bases sitting between them. The CDR3 length is 16 residues. Germline lookup yields CDR1 SGDLS and CDR2 YYNGEE. The CDR3 loop is CASSPSEASRYNEQFF. CDR3 sequence (DNA): TGTGCCAGCAGCCCCTCCGAAGCGTCCAGATACAATGAGCAGTTCTTC.

This clone has more than one count but fewer than ten. The V call is TRBV11-3, the J call TRBJ2-3, with D maybe TRBD1 (6 bases). Trimming removed 5 bases from V and 3 bases from J, with 12 bases in between. The CDR3 sequence is 14 residues long. Germline CDR1 SGHNT, CDR2 YENEEA. The CDR3 loop is CASSHIGGTDTQYF. CDR3 DNA: TGTGCCAGCAGCCACATAGGGGGAACAGATACGCAGTATTTT.

The chain has TRBV11-3 and TRBJ2-2; 7 bases are shared with TRBD1. The CDR3 extends over 15 amino acids. CDR1 is SGHNT, CDR2 YENEEA, per germline. The V segment lost 5 bases and the J segment 6 bases; nucleotides outside the gene matches: 9. CDR3 residues: CASSLLTGMAGELFF. CDR3 DNA sequence: TGTGCCAGCAGCCTCCTGACAGGGATGGCCGGGGAGCTGTTTTTT.

This clone is judged large. The rearrangement joins TRBV29-1 to TRBJ2-7; 9 nucleotides match TRBD1. Germline CDR1 reads SQVTM; CDR2 reads ANQGSEA. The CDR3 loop spans 14 amino acids. Trimming took 4 bases from V and 1 from J; bases not matched to a gene: 5. The CDR3 is CSVAGTGTSYEQYF. CDR3 DNA sequence: TGCAGCGTTGCTGGGACAGGGACTTCCTACGAGCAGTACTTC.

This clone was counted a few times. At one end the junction does not follow the germline gene, possibly because of a read error. The V call is TRBV6-8, the J call TRBJ1-3, with 8 bases fitting TRBD1. Germline loops: CDR1 MNHGY, CDR2 SAAAGT. This CDR3 is built from 16 residues. CDR3 in DNA: TGTGCCATCAGTGACTTTGGACAGGGAAGGGGAAACACCATATATTTT. As protein: CAISDFGQGRGNTIYF.

This clone showed up many times. The chain combines TRBV6-7 with TRBJ1-1; D is perhaps TRBD1 (6 bases). TRBV6-7 is identified as an open reading frame with a role that is uncertain. V lost 7 bases, J lost 0 bases, and 15 bases lay in between. This CDR3 comprises 15 residues. CDR3 residues: CASKRGQSMNTEAFF. The CDR3 DNA is TGTGCCAGCAAAAGAGGACAGAGCATGAACACTGAAGCTTTCTTT.

Points on this clone: One end of the junction is discordant with germline, which a read error may explain. The chain employs TRBV29-1 and TRBJ1-3; D not resolved. CDR1 SQVTM and CDR2 ANQGSEA come from the germline V gene. The CDR3 contains 12 residues. CDR3 sequence reads: CSVEEGGNTIYF. CDR3 DNA: TGCAGCGTGGAAGAGGGTGGAAACACCATATATTTT.

As to this clone: The same CDR3 also results from other DNA sequences found in this sample. The chain recombines TRBV19 with TRBJ2-1; 8 bases fit TRBD2. V lost 3 bases to trimming and J lost 0 bases; unmatched junction nucleotides: 4. CDR1 and CDR2 from the germline V gene are LNHDA and SQIVND (reference sequence). This CDR3 region has 16 residues. CDR3 sequence (DNA): TGTGCCAGTAGTATGAGAAGCGGGAGCTCCTACAATGAGCAGTTCTTC. It yields the protein CASSMRSGSSYNEQFF.

This rearrangement joins TRBV6-8 to TRBJ2-3; D gene ambiguous. Trimming pared 4 bases from V and 2 bases from J, leaving 4 bases between. CDR1 MNHGY and CDR2 SAAAGT come from the germline V gene. The CDR3 is 12 residues long. The DNA for the CDR3 is TGTGCCAGCAGTTTTACCACAGATACGCAGTATTTT. Translation: CASSFTTDTQYF.

The gene calls are TRBV14 and TRBJ1-2; perhaps TRBD1 as D (5 bases). This CDR3 spans 16 amino acids. Germline values: CDR1 SGHDN, CDR2 FVKESK. Between the trimmed V and J ends, which lost 2 bases and 8 bases, there was a span of 21 bases. The CDR3 bases are TGTGCCAGCAGCCAAAGTTCTTCAGGGAGGTGGGGCGGCTACACCTTC. Its translation: CASSQSSSGRWGGYTF.

V and J are TRBV11-1 and TRBJ2-3; possible D gene TRBD2, 6 bases. V lost 5 bases and J 1 base, leaving 13 bases between the germline ends. The CDR3 covers 15 residues. CDR1 is SGHAT, CDR2 FQDESV, per germline (reference sequence). CDR3 loop: CASSRREIGTDTQYF. The CDR3 coding sequence is TGTGCCAGCAGCCGGAGGGAGATTGGCACAGATACGCAGTATTTT.

This sequence joins TRBV11-3 and TRBJ1-3; D not certain. Germline values: CDR1 SGHNT, CDR2 YENEEA. V was trimmed by 5 bases and J by 0 bases, leaving 11 bases between them. This CDR3 comprises 15 residues. The DNA of the CDR3 is TGTGCCAGCAGCCGCGGATTGGGCTCTGGAAACACCATATATTTT. Its protein is CASSRGLGSGNTIYF.

This clone was recorded a few times. The gene calls are TRBV6-7 and TRBJ1-6; 11 bases line up with TRBD1. TRBV6-7 is an ORF; its function is uncertain. The ends lost 5 bases at V and 6 bases at J; junction bases unmatched: 6. The CDR3 covers 16 residues. The CDR3 coding sequence is TGTGCCAGCAGTGAAAGGACAGGGGGCCTTAATTCACCCCTCCACTTT. Protein product: CASSERTGGLNSPLHF.

The V gene is TRBV14, the J gene TRBJ2-5; perhaps TRBD2 as D (5 bases). This CDR3 is 12 amino acids long. V was pared by 8 bases and J by 3 bases, with 10 bases between. CDR1 is SGHDN and CDR2 is FVKESK in the germline V gene. This CDR3 is CASGSGKETQYF. CDR3 nucleotide sequence: TGTGCCAGCGGCAGCGGAAAAGAGACCCAGTACTTC.